Listed below are T cell receptor beta chains from one sample, sequenced in a study of blood T cells in healthy people across ages. TCRdb re-called the 5' RACE reads with MiXCR, one entry per CDR3 protein. The sample contains 1.5 million to 2 million distinct CDR3 sequences, about 32% of which appear only once. Sequencing was carried out using blood. The receptors stem from a woman aged 25 to 39 in good health. CDR3s include the opening cysteine and the closing phenylalanine or tryptophan. The D gene is left open where the match is weak. The size of a clone is reported for some rows only, either as once, few or many, or as a class for expanded clones.

v_call	clone_size	d_call	j_call	cdr3_aa	cdr3_nt
TRBV4-2	many	NA	TRBJ2-7	CASSHPQAQVASLEQYF	TGTGCCAGCAGCCACCCCCAGGCCCAGGTGGCCTCTCTCGAGCAGTACTTC
TRBV9	NA	NA	TRBJ2-1	CASSDGGVYEQFF	TGTGCCAGCAGTGACGGCGGGGTCTATGAGCAGTTCTTC
TRBV4-1	few	NA	TRBJ2-7	CASSQEVGAGIGHEQYF	TGCGCCAGCAGCCAAGAGGTGGGGGCGGGGATTGGGCACGAGCAGTACTTC
TRBV20-1	few	TRBD1	TRBJ1-2	CSARFQDRGPQGGYGYTF	TGCAGTGCTAGGTTTCAGGACAGGGGGCCTCAGGGAGGATATGGTTACACCTTC
TRBV5-5	few	TRBD2	TRBJ2-1	CATGRNEQFF	TGTGCCACCGGGAGGAATGAGCAGTTCTTC
TRBV12-5	NA	NA	TRBJ2-1	CASAQGSYNEQFF	TGTGCTAGTGCCCAGGGCTCCTACAATGAGCAGTTCTTC
TRBV12-3/TRBV12-4	NA	TRBD1	TRBJ2-3	CASSRPRQGAHTEYF	TGTGCCAGCAGTCGCCCCCGACAGGGGGCACATACGGAGTATTTT
TRBV4-1	few	NA	TRBJ2-2	CASSQVPGLLNTGELFF	TGCGCCAGCAGCCAAGTCCCGGGACTTCTGAACACCGGGGAGCTGTTTTTT
TRBV20-1	NA	TRBD1	TRBJ2-2	CSARKTGDIGELFF	TGCAGTGCTAGAAAGACAGGGGACATCGGGGAGCTGTTTTTT
TRBV4-1	many	NA	TRBJ2-4	CASSPSGWGAKNIQYF	TGCGCCAGCAGCCCCTCCGGGTGGGGGGCCAAAAACATTCAGTACTTC
TRBV4-1	NA	NA	TRBJ2-3	CASSQDWRTDPSTDTQYF	TGCGCCAGCAGCCAAGATTGGAGGACAGACCCTAGCACAGATACGCAGTATTTT
TRBV10-3	few	TRBD1	TRBJ1-1	CAIRGTGNTEAFF	TGTGCCATCAGAGGGACAGGGAACACTGAAGCTTTCTTT
TRBV6-5	NA	NA	TRBJ2-4	CASSRGRETTIQYF	TGTGCCAGCAGCCGCGGGCGGGAAACGACCATTCAGTACTTC
TRBV9	once	TRBD1	TRBJ2-5	CVSSSRQGIQETQYF	TGTGTCAGCAGCTCCAGACAGGGCATCCAAGAGACCCAGTACTTC
TRBV7-8	NA	NA	TRBJ1-4	CASSSRTDANEKLFF	TGTGCCAGCAGTTCGCGGACAGATGCTAATGAAAAACTGTTTTTT
TRBV6-1	NA	NA	TRBJ1-5	CASLEGNNQPQHF	TGTGCCAGCCTTGAGGGGAATAATCAGCCCCAGCATTTT
TRBV7-2	few	TRBD1	TRBJ2-5	CASSFNGQGNGEETQYF	TGTGCCAGCAGCTTTAATGGACAGGGCAACGGGGAGGAGACCCAGTACTTC
TRBV5-1	few	TRBD2	TRBJ2-1	CASSLAGTSGIDEQFF	TGCGCCAGCAGCTTGGCGGGGACTAGCGGGATAGATGAGCAGTTCTTC
TRBV5-1	NA	NA	TRBJ2-2	CASSRTGTPSTGELFF	TGCGCCAGCAGCAGAACCGGGACACCGTCCACCGGGGAGCTGTTTTTT
TRBV4-1	few	TRBD2	TRBJ2-3	CASSQEIIGTSGRSSTDTQYF	TGCGCCAGCAGCCAAGAAATAATCGGGACTAGCGGGCGCTCTAGCACAGATACGCAGTATTTT
TRBV3-1	NA	NA	TRBJ1-4	CASSVQGLPNEKPFF	TGTGCCAGCAGCGTACAAGGGTTGCCTAATGAAAAACCGTTTTTT
TRBV15	once	NA	TRBJ1-4	CATSRDQGREEKLFF	TGTGCCACCAGCAGAGATCAAGGGAGGGAAGAAAAACTGTTTTTT
TRBV18	few	TRBD1	TRBJ2-1	CASSPPFGRDRMNNEQFF	TGTGCCAGCTCACCACCTTTTGGACGGGACAGGATGAACAATGAGCAGTTCTTC
TRBV6-1	few	TRBD2	TRBJ2-3	CASVSGGIGTDTQYF	TGTGCCAGCGTTTCGGGGGGGATTGGCACAGATACGCAGTATTTT
TRBV27	NA	NA	TRBJ2-1	CASSSPAGGSYNEQFF	TGTGCCAGCAGTTCCCCCGCAGGGGGGTCCTACAATGAGCAGTTCTTC
TRBV20-1	NA	TRBD1	TRBJ1-1	CSAQGGIVTEAFF	TGCAGTGCCCAGGGGGGCATTGTCACTGAAGCTTTCTTT
TRBV2	few	TRBD1	TRBJ1-5	CASSSRDRINQPQHF	TGTGCCAGCAGCTCCCGGGACAGGATTAATCAGCCCCAGCATTTT
TRBV11-2	few	TRBD1	TRBJ2-3	CASRVTGADTQYF	TGTGCCAGCAGGGTCACAGGGGCAGATACGCAGTATTTT
TRBV29-1	many	NA	TRBJ2-1	CSALRRVSNEQFF	TGCAGCGCCCTGCGTAGAGTTTCCAATGAGCAGTTCTTC
TRBV6-1	NA	NA	TRBJ2-5	CASSEGGFGEETQYF	TGTGCCAGCAGTGAAGGAGGATTTGGAGAGGAGACCCAGTACTTC
TRBV12-3/TRBV12-4	few	NA	TRBJ2-3	CASTLFGDTQYF	TGTGCCAGCACCCTTTTCGGAGATACGCAGTATTTT
TRBV4-1	many	TRBD1	TRBJ1-5	CASSLGQGQQPQHF	TGCGCCAGCAGCCTAGGACAGGGTCAGCAGCCCCAGCATTTT
TRBV28	NA	NA	TRBJ2-1	CASRKKSGNEQFF	TGTGCCAGCAGGAAAAAGAGTGGGAATGAGCAGTTCTTC
TRBV18	NA	NA	TRBJ1-5	CASSLGEAGNQPQHF	TGTGCCAGCTCACTGGGGGAGGCGGGCAATCAGCCCCAGCATTTT
TRBV7-6	NA	NA	TRBJ1-2	CASSLGTTGFDGYTF	TGTGCCAGCAGCTTAGGGACCACAGGGTTCGATGGCTACACCTTC
TRBV10-3	few	NA	TRBJ1-5	CAISDRERQPQHF	TGTGCCATCAGTGACAGGGAGCGGCAGCCCCAGCATTTT
TRBV9	many	NA	TRBJ2-7	CASSATGSTYEQYF	TGTGCCAGCAGCGCGACGGGCAGTACCTACGAGCAGTACTTC
TRBV5-1	few	NA	TRBJ2-7	CASSLAAGPREQYF	TGCGCCAGCAGCTTGGCCGCGGGGCCGCGCGAGCAGTACTTC
TRBV11-3	NA	TRBD1	TRBJ2-3	CASSPRGQGASDTQYF	TGTGCCAGCAGCCCCCGAGGACAGGGGGCTTCAGATACGCAGTATTTT
TRBV29-1	NA	NA	TRBJ1-1	CNVAPGLNTEAFF	TGCAACGTTGCACCGGGTTTGAACACTGAAGCTTTCTTT
TRBV5-4	NA	TRBD2	TRBJ2-3	CASSRSGGERDTQYF	TGTGCCAGCAGCCGCAGCGGGGGGGAACGGGATACGCAGTATTTT
TRBV27	NA	NA	TRBJ1-5	CASSLSFDRRNQPQHF	TGTGCCAGCAGTTTATCGTTCGACAGGCGCAATCAGCCCCAGCATTTT
TRBV9	few	TRBD1	TRBJ2-1	CASSALGTGGSYNEQFF	TGTGCCAGCAGCGCTTTGGGGACAGGGGGCTCCTACAATGAGCAGTTCTTC
TRBV5-1	few	NA	TRBJ1-2	CASSLGAIANYGYTF	TGCGCCAGCAGCTTGGGAGCCATAGCTAACTATGGCTACACCTTC
TRBV9	few	TRBD2	TRBJ2-5	CASSTSAGVQETQYF	TGTGCCAGCAGCACCTCAGCGGGGGTCCAAGAGACCCAGTACTTC
TRBV30	NA	TRBD1	TRBJ2-5	CAWSGRTGARQETQYF	TGTGCCTGGAGTGGCCGGACAGGGGCACGCCAAGAGACCCAGTACTTC
TRBV5-1	NA	NA	TRBJ1-4	CASSEEGSGNEKLFF	TGCGCCAGCAGCGAGGAGGGTTCAGGGAATGAAAAACTGTTTTTT
TRBV9	NA	TRBD2	TRBJ2-1	CASSIDRVPSGSGDEQFF	TGTGCCAGCAGCATCGACAGGGTTCCTAGCGGGAGTGGTGATGAGCAGTTCTTC
TRBV29-1	many	NA	TRBJ2-1	CSVGNLEQFF	TGCAGCGTTGGTAATCTGGAGCAGTTCTTC
TRBV28	NA	NA	TRBJ1-5	CASSSNNGELSLYSNQPQHF	TGTGCCAGCAGTTCGAACAATGGGGAACTATCCCTCTATAGCAATCAGCCCCAGCATTTT
TRBV4-2	many	NA	TRBJ1-1	CASSQEGGTEAFF	TGTGCCAGCAGCCAAGAAGGGGGCACTGAAGCTTTCTTT
TRBV5-1	NA	NA	TRBJ2-5	CASSLTQGSETQYF	TGCGCCAGCAGCTTGACTCAGGGTTCGGAGACCCAGTACTTC
TRBV5-1	NA	TRBD2	TRBJ2-1	CASNSNPTAGVYSEQFF	TGCGCCAGCAACTCTAACCCCACAGCGGGAGTTTATAGTGAGCAGTTCTTC
TRBV20-1	NA	NA	TRBJ2-1	CSASPASEGIHNEQFF	TGCAGTGCTAGCCCCGCTAGCGAGGGGATCCACAATGAGCAGTTCTTC
TRBV14	once	TRBD1	TRBJ2-5	CASLTGPLGTQYF	TGTGCCAGCCTGACAGGGCCCTTGGGGACCCAGTACTTC
TRBV5-1	few	NA	TRBJ2-7	CASSPLSTVPPYEQYF	TGCGCCAGCAGCCCTTTATCGACAGTGCCGCCCTACGAGCAGTACTTC
TRBV27	NA	NA	TRBJ1-5	CASSLSRQTRGNQPQHF	TGTGCCAGCAGCCTATCCAGACAAACTCGGGGCAATCAGCCCCAGCATTTT